A selection of T cell receptor beta chains follows, all from one sample in a study of beta chain features in type 1 diabetes. The repertoire was sequenced with immunoSEQ multiplex PCR; TCRdb's copy has only in-frame clones and lacks some. The data contain about 360,000 clones, roughly 12% of them singletons. The sequenced sample was naive CD4+ T cells from blood. Receptor source: a man aged 18 to 29 in good health. The conserved cysteine and the conserved F or W are not part of the CDR3 here. Each record gives: D gene, V gene, clone size, J gene, CDR3 protein. The D gene is left open where the match is weak. Not all rows give a size; the values are once, few, many and, for expanded clones, a class.

D: -
V: TRBV14
size: -
J: TRBJ1-2
CDR3: ASSQVAGKGYT

D: -
V: TRBV4-1
size: -
J: TRBJ1-1
CDR3: ASSQERTEAF

D: TRBD2
V: TRBV7-3
size: -
J: TRBJ2-7
CDR3: ASSPGTSKYEQY

D: -
V: TRBV7-2
size: -
J: TRBJ1-5
CDR3: ASSLTGFNQPQH

D: -
V: TRBV2
size: few
J: TRBJ1-2
CDR3: ASSGGNSGLGGYT

D: -
V: TRBV7-9
size: -
J: TRBJ2-3
CDR3: ASSSRGVSTQY

D: TRBD1
V: TRBV29-1
size: -
J: TRBJ1-1
CDR3: SVAGGNTEAF

D: -
V: TRBV30
size: -
J: TRBJ1-4
CDR3: AWSVQGFREKLF

D: -
V: TRBV20-1
size: few
J: TRBJ2-7
CDR3: SAQTWYEQY

D: -
V: TRBV7-3
size: -
J: TRBJ2-1
CDR3: ASSPEGGGRSREQF

D: -
V: TRBV6-5
size: -
J: TRBJ2-5
CDR3: ASSYSRETQY

D: TRBD2
V: TRBV23-1
size: -
J: TRBJ2-7
CDR3: ASSLWEGTTSSYEQY

D: -
V: TRBV4-2
size: -
J: TRBJ2-3
CDR3: ASSQGHSTDTQY

D: -
V: TRBV27
size: few
J: TRBJ2-6
CDR3: ASSLWGAGANVLT

D: -
V: TRBV2
size: few
J: TRBJ1-2
CDR3: ASSDRGRDYGYT

D: -
V: TRBV19
size: -
J: TRBJ1-1
CDR3: ASSFGGREAF

D: TRBD1
V: TRBV18
size: few
J: TRBJ2-5
CDR3: ASSPGQVGETQY

D: TRBD1
V: TRBV6-6
size: -
J: TRBJ1-1
CDR3: ASSSSHTGGAEAF

D: -
V: TRBV18
size: -
J: TRBJ1-5
CDR3: ASSPESGSNQPQH

D: TRBD1
V: TRBV28
size: few
J: TRBJ2-7
CDR3: ASSLPPGQGYEQY

D: TRBD1
V: TRBV7-9
size: few
J: TRBJ1-1
CDR3: ASSTDPGQPAF

D: TRBD1
V: TRBV7-9
size: -
J: TRBJ1-6
CDR3: ASSRTGTGINSPLH

D: -
V: TRBV30
size: -
J: TRBJ1-2
CDR3: AWSSTGFYGYT

D: TRBD1
V: TRBV2
size: few
J: TRBJ1-5
CDR3: ASSLGDRVKIGQPQH

D: TRBD2
V: TRBV7-3
size: few
J: TRBJ2-2
CDR3: ASSASGGTGELF